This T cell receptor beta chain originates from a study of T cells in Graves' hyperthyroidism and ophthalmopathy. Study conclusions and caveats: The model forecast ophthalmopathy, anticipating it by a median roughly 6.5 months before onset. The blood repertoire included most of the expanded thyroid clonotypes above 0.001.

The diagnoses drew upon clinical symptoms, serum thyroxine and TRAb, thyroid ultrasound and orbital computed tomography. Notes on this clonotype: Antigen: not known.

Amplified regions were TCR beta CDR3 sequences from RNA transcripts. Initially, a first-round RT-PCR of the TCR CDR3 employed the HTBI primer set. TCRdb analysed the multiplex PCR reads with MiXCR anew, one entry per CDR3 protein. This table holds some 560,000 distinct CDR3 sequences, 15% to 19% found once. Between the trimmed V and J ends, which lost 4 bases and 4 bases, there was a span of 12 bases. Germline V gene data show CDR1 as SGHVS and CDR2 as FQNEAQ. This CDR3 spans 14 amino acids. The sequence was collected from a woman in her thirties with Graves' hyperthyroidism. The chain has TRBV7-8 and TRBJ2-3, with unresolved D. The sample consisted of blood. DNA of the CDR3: TGTGCCAGCAGCTCCGACCCCTCTTCAGATACGCAGTATTTT. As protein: CASSSDPSSDTQYF.